The entry below gives a single TCR beta chain sequence along with its context. This table comes from immunoSEQ multiplex PCR, and its TCRdb copy is limited to in-frame clones, with some not included. The table includes about 710,000 clones, around 78% detected once. The length of the CDR3 is 17 residues. Trimming left V 0 bases short and J 1 base short, with 14 bases between. From germline, CDR1 is SGHNT and CDR2 YYREEE (reference sequence). This record comes from a study of shared clonotypes between healthy human individuals. The overall study: Used for every donor were three CD4 naive, three CD4 memory, two CD8 naive and one CD8 memory plate.

J is TRBJ2-1 and V is TRBV5-4; weak D call: TRBD2 (5 bases). This receptor was taken from a woman aged 30 to 39 in good health. The sequenced material came from memory CD4+ T cells sorted from blood. Subset here: CD45RA-negative fraction. CDR3 region: CASSLGSAALSYNEQFF. The CDR3 bases are TGTGCCAGCAGCTTGGGTAGCGCAGCCCTTTCCTACAATGAGCAGTTCTTC.